Sequencing of this TCR beta chain was carried out in a study of shared clonotypes between healthy human individuals. Study as a whole: Three men and two women, aged 18 to 49, were donors.

Concerning this clone: Its antigen is not identified.

Overall study results and limits: Donor clonotype sharing was expected to depend on sequencing depth. As a rule, naive subsets had a larger estimated richness than memory subsets. Clonotypes which were not shared had lower generation probabilities than clonotypes that all four donors shared.

Trimming cost V 5 bases and J 0 bases, with 20 bases left between them. Germline-derived CDR1 and CDR2 are GTSNPN and SVGIG (reference sequence). The CDR3 contains 17 residues. Measured with immunoSEQ multiplex PCR; TCRdb has only the in-frame clones, and not every one. This table holds 1 million to 1.3 million clones, more than 75% found once. The sequence was collected from a man between 18 and 29 years old in good health. Some clones in this sample may be carry-over from other donors' samples. The V and J genes are TRBV30 and TRBJ2-1, with D possibly TRBD2 on 6 matching bases. Material: memory CD4+ T cells from PBMCs. Subset denoted: CD45RA-negative fraction. The CDR3 loop reads CAWESLGRGSSYNEQFF. CDR3 DNA: TGTGCCTGGGAGTCACTGGGACGGGGGAGCTCCTACAATGAGCAGTTCTTC.